This entry is about one T cell receptor beta chain. Antigen specificity is unknown. The entry originates in a study of shared clonotypes between healthy human individuals. General study findings and limits: Among donors, the sharing of clonotypes was expected to be influenced by sequencing depth. Sampling used blood alone; tissue repertoires probably differ.

Replicate PCRs run on sorted subsets employed 200 to 250 ng DNA, approximately 30,000 T cell genomes. Sequencing was performed with immunoSEQ multiplex PCR; in TCRdb, only in-frame clones are kept and a portion is missing. The sample contains more than 2 million clones, about 95% of which appear only once. Naive CD8 isolation took CD45RO-negative cells positively selected for CCR7 and excluded terminally differentiated effector memory CD45RA+ cells. This CDR3 is built from 15 residues. The germline V and J ends were trimmed by 4 bases and 4 bases, with 17 bases remaining between them. In germline, CDR1 is SGHNT, CDR2 YYREEE (reference sequence).

The clonotype originates from a man aged 18 to 29 in good health. Sequencing input: naive CD8+ T cells sorted from blood. The chain couples TRBV5-4 to TRBJ1-2; no definite D call. This chain's CDR3 is CASSHRGSGVYGYTF. DNA for the CDR3: TGTGCCAGCAGCCACCGAGGCAGCGGAGTCTATGGCTACACCTTC.